The source of this TCR beta chain is a study of blood T cell repertoires in COVID-19. Across the study: Nucleic acid was either cDNA or gDNA, and it came from T cells, B-cell-depleted T cells, or PBMCs.

As processed by the authors: Reference gene primer amplification gave nucleated cell count estimates. Assay used: immunoSEQ multiplex PCR; TCRdb lists only in-frame clones, some missing. That table is the source of V, J and clone size, and D and trimming were worked out from the DNA. The table shows around 310,000 clones, with 85% to 90% occurring only once. Cohort assignment relied on participant-reported clinical history. For recovered donors of Cohort 3, there were two negative PCRs, clearance, or symptom resolution. V dropped 6 bases and J dropped 12 bases, with 26 bases sitting between them. The germline gives CDR1 KGHSH, CDR2 LQKENI. This CDR3 has 15 amino acids.

The receptor was isolated from a woman in her twenties or thirties who had recovered from COVID-19. V gene TRBV18 combines with J gene TRBJ1-2; a weak D match, TRBD1 (6 bases). Material: PBMCs or T cells enriched from blood (not recorded which). This CDR3 reads CASSQQQGTLPSDTF. The CDR3, as DNA: TGTGCCAGCTCCCAACAACAGGGCACCCTCCCATCGGACACCTTC. The full variable domain, completed using reference TRBV18 and TRBJ1-2, is NAGVMQNPRHLVRRRGQEARLRCSPMKGHSHVYWYRQLPEEGLKFMVYLQKENIIDESGMPKERFSAEFPKEGPSILRIQQVVRGDSAAYFCASSQQQGTLPSDTFGSGTRLTVV.